This TCR beta chain was profiled in a study of vaccination and CD4 T cells after COVID-19. Looking at the study overall: Six males and four females, two Hispanic, made up the convalescents. Median time from second vaccine dose to sampling was roughly 72 days (14 to 241).

Cultured CD4+ T cell DNA underwent sequencing with the Oncomine TCR Beta short-read assay. MiXCR, applied by TCRdb to the PCR reads, yields one record per CDR3 protein. Altogether about 13,000 distinct CDR3 sequences are present, roughly 79% being singletons, with the ten largest covering roughly 31%. The sample's treatment: roughly ten-day PBMC culture with coronavirus spike peptide pools or control peptides (ViraFEST assay). CDR1 MNHEY and CDR2 SVGAGI come from the germline V gene. CDR3 length: 14 residues. V shed 1 base and J shed 4 bases, with 10 bases lying between them. Remarks on this clonotype: As yet, its antigen is unknown.

This sequence was found in a human donor who had recovered from COVID-19. V gene TRBV6-5 combines with J gene TRBJ1-1; D is possibly TRBD1 (6 bases). Material: CD4+ T cells from blood, cultured in vitro. The CDR3 region is CASSYYRDGTEAFF. For the CDR3, the DNA is TGTGCCAGCAGTTACTACAGGGACGGCACTGAAGCTTTCTTT.